The rows below give T cell receptor beta chains drawn from one sample of a study of blood T cell repertoires in COVID-19. Data came from immunoSEQ multiplex PCR; TCRdb stores just in-frame clones and leaves some out. The data show 200,000 to 250,000 clones, with 81% seen just once and about 8.9% held by the top ten. The sample taken for sequencing was PBMCs or T cells enriched from blood (not recorded which). The receptors derive from a woman in her forties or fifties with acute COVID-19. The CDR3 runs from the conserved cysteine through the conserved F or W. D genes are given only for firm matches. Clone size is not always given. Where it is, it says once, few, many or a class for expanded clones.

v_call,d_call,j_call,clone_size,cdr3_nt,cdr3_aa
TRBV3-1/TRBV3-2,.,TRBJ1-1,.,TGTGCCAGCAGCCTAGGGACAACAACTGAAGCTTTCTTT,CASSLGTTTEAFF
TRBV30,.,TRBJ1-2,.,TGTGCCTGGAGTACCGGGCCAGCGGTTGTAAACTATGGCTACACCTTC,CAWSTGPAVVNYGYTF
TRBV4-3,TRBD2,TRBJ2-2,.,TGCGCCAGCAGCCAAGGTTTGCGGGAGGGGGAGCTGTTTTTT,CASSQGLREGELFF
TRBV6-2/TRBV6-3,TRBD2,TRBJ2-3,.,TGTGCCAGCAGTAGGGGACTAGCGGGGCGCACAGATACGCAGTATTTT,CASSRGLAGRTDTQYF
TRBV4-1,.,TRBJ2-7,once,TGCGCCAGCAGCCAAGAAATACACCCCCGCGAGCAGTACTTC,CASSQEIHPREQYF
TRBV27,TRBD2,TRBJ2-3,.,TGTGCCAGCAGTTTAATGACTAGCGGGGGCACAGATACGCAGTATTTT,CASSLMTSGGTDTQYF
TRBV5-6,.,TRBJ2-7,.,TGTGCCAGCAGCTTGGACAGGGTGAGTGAGCAGTACTTC,CASSLDRVSEQYF
TRBV29-1,.,TRBJ2-3,.,TGCAGCGCGCTACCGGGCACAGATACGCAGTATTTT,CSALPGTDTQYF
TRBV30,.,TRBJ1-3,few,TGTGCCTGGACTTCGGGGGGTTGGACCTCTGGAAACACCATATATTTT,CAWTSGGWTSGNTIYF
TRBV4-3,.,TRBJ1-3,.,TGCGCCAGCAGCCGCGACTCTAACACTGGAAACACCATATATTTT,CASSRDSNTGNTIYF
TRBV27,.,TRBJ2-7,.,TGTGCCAGCAAAATACAGGGATACGAGCAGTACTTC,CASKIQGYEQYF
TRBV28,.,TRBJ2-7,.,TGTGCCAGCAGCCCCTATGGGCACCTTCCCGAGCAGTACTTC,CASSPYGHLPEQYF
TRBV15,.,TRBJ2-7,.,TGTGCCACCAGCAGGTCCCGGCAGGTTAACTACGAGCAGTACTTC,CATSRSRQVNYEQYF
TRBV7-2,.,TRBJ2-3,once,TGTGCCAGCAGCCAAAGGAGTGCAGATACGCAGTATTTT,CASSQRSADTQYF
TRBV29-1,TRBD2,TRBJ2-1,.,TGCAGCGTCTTAACCCCCGGGACTAGCGGGGGGGCTCTGGCTAATGAGCAGTTCTTC,CSVLTPGTSGGALANEQFF
TRBV29-1,TRBD1,TRBJ2-1,.,TGCAGCGTTGACCCCGGGACAGGGCTTCATGAGCAGTTCTTC,CSVDPGTGLHEQFF
TRBV3-1/TRBV3-2,TRBD1,TRBJ2-4,.,TGTGCCAGCGTGAGGGGGACAGGGGGCGCCAAAAACATTCAGTACTTC,CASVRGTGGAKNIQYF
TRBV5-1,TRBD2,TRBJ2-1,once,TGCGCCAGCAGCTCACCTAGCGGGGGGGTTTCAGGGAAGTTCTTC,CASSSPSGGVSGKFF
TRBV5-1,TRBD2,TRBJ2-1,.,TGCGCCAGCAGCTTGACGGCGGGGGGGTCCTACAATGAGCAGTTCTTC,CASSLTAGGSYNEQFF
TRBV9,.,TRBJ2-6,few,TGTGCCAGCAGCGCAAGAAGCGGCTCTGGGGCCAACGTCCTGACTTTC,CASSARSGSGANVLTF
TRBV7-2,.,TRBJ2-5,.,TGTGCCAGCTCCCGCCAAGAGCAAGAGACCCAGTACTTC,CASSRQEQETQYF
TRBV7-9,.,TRBJ2-5,.,TGTGCCAGCGGATGGTCTCCGGGCCAATCGGGGGAGACCCAGTACTTC,CASGWSPGQSGETQYF
TRBV5-1,TRBD1,TRBJ2-1,.,TGCGCCAGCAGCTTGGTGGGACAGATCTACAATGAGCAGTTCTTC,CASSLVGQIYNEQFF
TRBV7-2,.,TRBJ1-3,.,TGTGCCAGCAGCTTAGTCGCAGGGCCTGGAAACACCATATATTTT,CASSLVAGPGNTIYF